This T cell receptor (beta chain) was retrieved from a study of graft-versus-host responses after intestinal transplantation. Trimming cost V 6 bases and J 1 base, with 15 bases left between them. CDR3 length: 15 amino acids. Germline CDR1 is MNHEY and CDR2 is SMNVEV (reference sequence). TCRdb's copy holds only in-frame clones and misses some; the assay was immunoSEQ multiplex PCR. The table lists 8,000 to 9,000 clones, roughly 29% of them singletons. The sequence was collected from a human patient who received an intestinal transplant. The material was alloreactive CD4+ T cells from a mixed lymphocyte reaction culture, obtained before intestinal transplant. The subset denotes: CFSE-low proliferating T cells sorted from roughly 6-day pre-transplant mixed lymphocyte reaction (GvH or HvG direction). The chain employs TRBV27 and TRBJ2-5; D not resolved. The CDR3 reads CASSPDSRPQETQYF. The CDR3, as DNA: TGTGCCAGCAGCCCCGACTCTAGGCCCCAAGAGACCCAGTACTTC.